The source of this TCR beta chain is a study of control samples from healthy donors and cancer patients. This CDR3 comprises 16 residues. Germline V gives CDR1 LGHDT, CDR2 YNNKEL (reference sequence). Unmatched junction bases numbered 9, after V lost 4 bases and J lost 9 bases. Generated by immunoSEQ multiplex PCR, the TCRdb table keeps only in-frame clones and is missing some. This table holds around 180,000 clones, 75% to 95% found once. The specimen sequenced was blood. The origin of this receptor is a woman in her thirties or forties in good health. The rearrangement joins TRBV3-1 (or the pseudogene TRBV3-2) to TRBJ1-6, with 10 bases that match TRBD1. The CDR3 is CASSPRDRGGGSPLHF. CDR3 bases: TGTGCCAGCAGCCCCCGGGACAGGGGAGGGGGTTCACCCCTCCACTTT.